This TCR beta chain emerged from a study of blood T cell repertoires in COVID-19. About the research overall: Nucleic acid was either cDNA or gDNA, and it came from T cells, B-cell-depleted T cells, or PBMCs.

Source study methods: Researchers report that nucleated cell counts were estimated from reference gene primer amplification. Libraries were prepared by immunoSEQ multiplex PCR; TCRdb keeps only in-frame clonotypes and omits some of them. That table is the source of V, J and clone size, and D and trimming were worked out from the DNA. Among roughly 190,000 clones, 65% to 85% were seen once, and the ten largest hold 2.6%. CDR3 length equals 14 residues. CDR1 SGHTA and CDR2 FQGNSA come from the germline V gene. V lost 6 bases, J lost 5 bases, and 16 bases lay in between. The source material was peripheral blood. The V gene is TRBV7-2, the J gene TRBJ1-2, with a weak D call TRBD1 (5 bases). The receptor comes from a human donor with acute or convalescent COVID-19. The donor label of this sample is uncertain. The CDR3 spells CASSRRQPGYGYTF. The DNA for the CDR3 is TGTGCCAGCAGTCGGAGACAGCCCGGGTATGGCTACACCTTC.